Below, 5 T cell receptor beta chains from the same sample are listed, as sequenced in a study of blood T cell repertoires in COVID-19. Profiled with immunoSEQ multiplex PCR; TCRdb holds only in-frame clones, not every one. The table has 90,000 to 100,000 clones, around four fifths seen once. Sequencing was done on a sample of peripheral blood. These receptor sequences come from a man between 65 and 85 years old with acute or convalescent COVID-19.

The chain carries TRBV3-1 (or the pseudogene TRBV3-2) and TRBJ2-1; D may be TRBD2 (6 bases). The CDR3 length is 13 residues. V lost 1 base and J 12 bases, leaving 13 bases between the germline ends. CDR1 LGHDT and CDR2 YNNKEL come from the germline V gene (reference sequence). The CDR3 region has the DNA TGTGCCAGCAGCCAAGTAGTAGCGGAGGGGCAGTTCTTC. It yields the protein CASSQVVAEGQFF.

The sample holds one count of this clone. The rearrangement uses TRBV27 and TRBJ1-2, with unresolved D. The CDR3 runs 13 residues. Trimming took 4 bases from V and 8 from J, leaving 14 bases between them. Germline V CDR1 and CDR2: MNHEY, SMNVEV (reference sequence). The CDR3 region has the DNA TGTGCCAGCAGTTCCGCGGGCCCGGCGGGCTACACCTTC. Translation gives CASSSAGPAGYTF.

This chain connects TRBV7-9 to TRBJ2-3; the D gene is possibly TRBD2 (5 bases). The CDR3 loop spans 15 amino acids. With 1 base removed from V and 5 bases from J, the gap between germline ends came to 13 bases. From germline, CDR1 is SEHNR and CDR2 FQNEAQ (reference sequence). The CDR3 sequence is CASSLGTRAGDTQYF. Here the CDR3 DNA reads TGTGCCAGCAGCTTAGGGACTCGCGCTGGAGATACGCAGTATTTT.

The gene calls are TRBV19 and TRBJ2-1; 8 bases fit TRBD1. V was clipped by 0 bases and J by 4 bases; unmatched bases: 17. The CDR3 totals 20 residues. CDR1 LNHDA and CDR2 SQIVND come from the germline V gene (reference sequence). The DNA for the CDR3 is TGTGCCAGTAGTATAGATTTGACACCCTGGGACAGGAATATTTACAATGAGCAGTTCTTC. It codes for CASSIDLTPWDRNIYNEQFF.

The chain uses TRBV19 and TRBJ2-6; 9 bases align to TRBD1. Trimming cost V 1 base and J 1 base; bases outside gene matches: 8. CDR3 length equals 19 residues. The V gene's germline CDR1 is LNHDA and CDR2 SQIVND (reference sequence). DNA of the CDR3: TGTGCCAGTAGTATAGCCCACAGGGGGCGAAAATCTGGGGCCAACGTCCTGACTTTC. Translated: CASSIAHRGRKSGANVLTF.